This TCR beta chain was sequenced in a study of T cells in Graves' hyperthyroidism and ophthalmopathy. Authors of the study amplified TCR beta CDR3 regions from RNA transcripts. The study used the HTBI primer set for a first-round RT-PCR of the TCR CDR3. TCRdb called the multiplex PCR reads again in MiXCR, with one record for every CDR3 protein. The top ten hold about 5% of the sample, which has roughly 380,000 distinct CDR3 sequences, 12% to 15% seen once. The study, taken as a whole, reports: Prediction of ophthalmopathy progression came a median approximately 6.5 months pre-onset.

This clonotype showed up many times. Its antigen is still unknown. Over 18 months, lack of ophthalmopathy progression marked Graves' hyperthyroidism as stable. Lactation, pregnancy, other autoimmune disease or uncontrolled infection excluded patients. The CDR3 loop spans 15 amino acids. Deletions cut 6 bases from V and 2 bases from J, with 14 bases between. Germline V gene sequence: CDR1 MDHEN, CDR2 SYDVKM. The sequenced sample was blood. This sequence originates from a young woman with Graves' hyperthyroidism. The chain joins TRBV28 to TRBJ1-5; D unresolved. DNA for the CDR3: TGTGCCAGCAGCAAACGGGATTTGGGCAATCAGCCCCAGCATTTT. It specifies CASSKRDLGNQPQHF.